This T cell receptor (beta chain) was identified in a study of blood T cell repertoires in COVID-19. Overall study context: The study drew acute and convalescent COVID-19 samples from the United States, Italy and Spain. In each case, the material was cDNA or gDNA derived from T cells, B-cell-depleted T cells, or PBMCs.

Original methodology: Estimated nucleated cell counts came from reference gene primer amplification. This table comes from immunoSEQ multiplex PCR, and its TCRdb copy is limited to in-frame clones, with some not included. V, J and clone size are taken as reported in that table, and D and trimming were inferred from the DNA itself. Of 91,000 or so clones listed, around 87% are singletons. The CDR3 length is 12 residues. Trimming took 2 bases from V and 4 from J, leaving 5 bases between them. CDR1 SNHLY and CDR2 FYNNEI come from the germline V gene. The clonotype was recovered from a human donor in a cohort sampled during active COVID-19. Sequenced material: peripheral blood. The chain combines TRBV2 with TRBJ2-5; D gene ambiguous. This CDR3 reads CASSENLETQYF. For the CDR3, the DNA is TGTGCCAGCAGTGAAAATCTAGAGACCCAGTACTTC.